This TCR beta chain was captured in a study of PD-L1 blockade in urothelial cancer. Background on the study: Among blood samples, the median T cell count was some 150,000.

The V and J ends lost 3 bases and 4 bases, in that order; junction bases with no gene match: 12. Germline CDR1 and CDR2: SGHNT and YYREEE (reference sequence). The CDR3 is 17 residues long. Every PCR got spiked synthetic TCR analog templates. The repertoire was sequenced with immunoSEQ multiplex PCR; TCRdb's copy has only in-frame clones and lacks some. The table has 70,000 to 75,000 clones, 85% to 90% seen once. The origin of this receptor is a man in his sixties with urothelial cancer. This specimen was PBMCs, taken around atezolizumab (anti-PD-L1) treatment. The chain employs TRBV5-4 and TRBJ2-5; 10 bases agree with TRBD2. The CDR3 is CASSCPERGGFVETQYF. CDR3 nucleotide sequence: TGTGCCAGCAGCTGTCCCGAGCGGGGGGGTTTCGTAGAGACCCAGTACTTC.